Included here is one T cell receptor (beta chain) sequence, with context. Via MiXCR, TCRdb re-called the 5' RACE reads, giving one row per CDR3 protein. This table holds roughly 150,000 distinct CDR3 sequences, around a third found once. This sample is drawn from a study of CD8 T cells in ankylosing spondylitis. Source material: synovial fluid, either unsorted or a sorted T cell fraction (not recorded which). This clonotype was obtained from a male donor with ankylosing spondylitis.

The CDR3 DNA follows: TGTGCCAGCAGTCCCTTAACTAGCGGGCATGACAATGAGCAGTTCTTC. Translated, it gives CASSPLTSGHDNEQFF. The chain carries TRBV28 and TRBJ2-1; 9 nucleotides align to TRBD2. Germline CDR1 reads MDHEN; CDR2 reads SYDVKM. The CDR3 spans 16 residues. J gave up 5 bases and V 5 bases, and 10 bases lay outside the gene matches.